One sample yielded the 7 T cell receptor beta chains listed below, sequenced in a study of blood T cell repertoires in COVID-19. Produced via immunoSEQ multiplex PCR; TCRdb's table is partial and in-frame only. Of more than 95,000 clones in the sample, approximately 80% are singletons; the top ten hold about 40%. Sequences were obtained from peripheral blood. The receptors were sampled from a man aged 40-49 years with active or convalescent COVID-19.

The chain is built from TRBV25-1 and TRBJ1-6; 7 bases line up with TRBD1. After removal of 0 bases from V and 8 bases from J, the junction contained 4 bases not matched to a gene. The CDR3 has 15 residues. The germline gives CDR1 MGHDK, CDR2 SYGVNS. The CDR3 protein is CASSEYGDSYSPLHF. The CDR3 DNA sequence: TGTGCCAGCAGTGAATATGGGGACAGCTATTCACCCCTCCACTTT.

The chain joins TRBV19 to TRBJ2-2; TRBD1 matches at 8 bases. The germline CDR1 and CDR2 sequences are LNHDA and SQIVND (reference sequence). This CDR3 region has 16 residues. Losses at the gene ends were 5 bases for V and 5 bases for J; bases not matched to a gene: 10. DNA of the CDR3: TGTGCCAGTAGTCTCCGGCAGGGGGCGAGTACCGGGGAGCTGTTTTTT. It yields the protein CASSLRQGASTGELFF. The full variable domain, in which reference TRBV19 and TRBJ2-2 provide the parts outside the CDR3, is DGGITQSPKYLFRKEGQNVTLSCEQNLNHDAMYWYRQDPGQGLRLIYYSQIVNDFQKGDIAEGYSVSREKKESFPLTVTSAQKNPTAFYLCASSLRQGASTGELFFGEGSRLTVL.

The CDR3 loop reads CASSLPGTASYGYTF. The CDR3 nucleotides read TGTGCCAGCAGCCTACCCGGGACAGCGAGCTATGGCTACACCTTC. The V and J genes are TRBV28 and TRBJ1-2; 7 nucleotides agree with TRBD1. Germline-derived CDR1 and CDR2 are MDHEN and SYDVKM. CDR3 length equals 15 residues. Germline trimming cut 6 bases from V and 4 bases from J; bases unmatched to any gene: 11.

This clone occurred once. The chain employs TRBV10-3 and TRBJ2-5; D is possibly TRBD1 (5 bases). The CDR3 has 13 residues. Looked up from germline, CDR1 is ENHRY and CDR2 is SYGVKD. Trimming removed 6 bases at V and 2 bases at J, with 10 bases between. CDR3 sequence reads: CAIRARTQETQYF. The CDR3 DNA sequence: TGTGCCATCAGGGCCAGGACACAAGAGACCCAGTACTTC.

The sample holds a few counts of this clone. V usage is TRBV4-2 and J usage is TRBJ2-7; TRBD2 might be the D (6 bases). V dropped 4 bases and J dropped 5 bases, with 18 bases sitting between them. The germline V gene encodes CDR1 LGHNA and CDR2 YNFKEQ. The CDR3 is 15 amino acids. DNA for the CDR3: TGTGCCAGCAGCCTTTCACTAGGAGGGATCAACGAGCAGTACTTC. It encodes CASSLSLGGINEQYF.

The rearrangement uses TRBV30 and TRBJ2-1; the D gene is possibly TRBD2 (6 bases). Germline assignment: CDR1 GTSNPN and CDR2 SVGIG (reference sequence). This CDR3 region has 16 residues. Trimming took 0 bases from V and 0 from J, leaving 12 bases between them. This chain's CDR3 is CAWSVPGLRSYNEQFF. The CDR3 nucleotides are TGTGCCTGGAGTGTACCGGGACTTCGCTCCTACAATGAGCAGTTCTTC. The complete variable domain, with remaining parts taken from reference TRBV30 and TRBJ2-1, reads SQTIHQWPATLVQPVGSPLSLECTVEGTSNPNLYWYRQAAGRGLQLLFYSVGIGQISSEVPQNLSASRPQDRQFILSSKKLLLSDSGFYLCAWSVPGLRSYNEQFFGPGTRLTVL.

This rearrangement joins TRBV28 to TRBJ1-2; D gene unclear. Germline assignment: CDR1 MDHEN and CDR2 SYDVKM. This CDR3 is built from 13 residues. The V end lost 4 bases, the J end lost 8 bases, and 14 bases lay between the germline ends. The CDR3 bases are TGTGCCAGCAGTTCAGGACCCCGGGGAGGCTACACCTTC. This encodes CASSSGPRGGYTF.